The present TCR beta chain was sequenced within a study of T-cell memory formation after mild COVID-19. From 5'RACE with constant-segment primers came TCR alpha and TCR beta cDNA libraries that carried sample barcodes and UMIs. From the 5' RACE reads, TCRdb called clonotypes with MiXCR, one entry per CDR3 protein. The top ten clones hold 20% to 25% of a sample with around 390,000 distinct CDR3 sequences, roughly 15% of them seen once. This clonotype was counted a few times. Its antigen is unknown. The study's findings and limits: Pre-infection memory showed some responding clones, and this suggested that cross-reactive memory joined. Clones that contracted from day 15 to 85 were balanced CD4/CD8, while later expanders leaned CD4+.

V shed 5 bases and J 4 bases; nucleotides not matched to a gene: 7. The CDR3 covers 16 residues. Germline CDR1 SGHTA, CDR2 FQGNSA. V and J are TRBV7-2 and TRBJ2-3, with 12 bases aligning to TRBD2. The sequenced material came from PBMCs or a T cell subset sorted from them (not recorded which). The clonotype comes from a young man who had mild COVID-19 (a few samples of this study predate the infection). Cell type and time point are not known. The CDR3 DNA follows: TGTGCCAGCAGCCCTACTAGCGGGGGGTGGGCAGATACGCAGTATTTT. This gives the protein CASSPTSGGWADTQYF.